This T cell receptor (beta chain) derives from a study of CD8+ T cells in alopecia areata. Noted treatment: oral pan-JAK inhibitor, 5-10 mg twice daily. In each case, RNA was isolated and then reverse transcribed into cDNA as the sequencing template. Assay: immunoSEQ multiplex PCR; the TCRdb copy retains only in-frame clones and omits some. The table shows 65,000 to 75,000 clones, with roughly 30% occurring only once. The table lists this clone with a few counts. V shed 8 bases, J shed 5 bases, and the junction held 6 bases outside the gene matches. Germline CDR1 SNHLY, CDR2 FYNNEI. This CDR3 has 13 amino acids.

The sample was CD8+ T cells sorted from blood, taken at week 4, from a patient treated with tofacitinib. The V and J genes are TRBV2 and TRBJ1-1, with 9 positions matching TRBD1. The TCR was taken from a human donor with alopecia areata. CDR3: CASGGQGGTEAFF. DNA for the CDR3: TGTGCCAGCGGGGGACAGGGTGGGACTGAAGCTTTCTTT.